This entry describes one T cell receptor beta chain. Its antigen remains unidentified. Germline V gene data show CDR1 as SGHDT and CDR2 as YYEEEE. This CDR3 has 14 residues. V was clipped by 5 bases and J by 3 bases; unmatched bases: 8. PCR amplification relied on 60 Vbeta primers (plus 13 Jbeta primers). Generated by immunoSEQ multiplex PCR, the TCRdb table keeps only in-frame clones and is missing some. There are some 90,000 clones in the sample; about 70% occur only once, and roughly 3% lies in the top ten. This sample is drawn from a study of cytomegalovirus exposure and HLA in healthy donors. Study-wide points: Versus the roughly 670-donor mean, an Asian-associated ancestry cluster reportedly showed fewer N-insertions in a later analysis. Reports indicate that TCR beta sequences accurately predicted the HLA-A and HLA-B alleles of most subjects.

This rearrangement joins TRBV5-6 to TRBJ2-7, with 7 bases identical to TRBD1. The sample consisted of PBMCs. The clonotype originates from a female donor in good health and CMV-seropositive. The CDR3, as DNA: TGTGCCAGCAGTACAGGGGCTGGGGTCTACGAGCAGTACTTC. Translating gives CASSTGAGVYEQYF.